The table lists the clone carrying this T cell receptor beta chain with a few counts. What it recognizes is unknown. This record comes from a study of response to subunit inactivated influenza vaccine. General study findings and limits: The authors suggested that few new T cells are recruited per seasonal influenza vaccination.

One entry per CDR3 protein results from TCRdb running MiXCR on the RT-PCR reads. The data hold under 800,000 distinct CDR3 sequences, with roughly 13% observed a single time. Looked up from germline, CDR1 is SNHLY and CDR2 is FYNNEI. The trim removed 5 bases at V and 3 bases at J, leaving 6 bases unmatched. The CDR3 covers 15 residues. The V and J genes are TRBV2 and TRBJ2-2; 7 positions match TRBD1. Sequenced material: PBMCs from blood, taken less than 15 days before vaccination. The receptor's source is a man aged 45-65 years who received an inactivated influenza vaccine. The CDR3 spells CASSPQGTDTGELFF. In DNA form, the CDR3 reads TGTGCCAGCAGTCCACAGGGGACGGACACCGGGGAGCTGTTTTTT. Full variable domain (rest looked up from reference TRBV2 and TRBJ2-2): EPEVTQTPSHQVTQMGQEVILRCVPISNHLYFYWYRQILGQKVEFLVSFYNNEISEKSEIFDDQFSVERPDGSNFTLKIRSTKLEDSAMYFCASSPQGTDTGELFFGEGSRLTVL.